Included here is one TCR beta chain sequence, with context. Its antigen remains unidentified. This record belongs to a study of identifying expanded T cells in peripheral blood. General study results and limits: Across healthy donors, higher total template counts meant significantly greater approximately two-week count variance.

The table came from immunoSEQ multiplex PCR; TCRdb's copy has only in-frame clones and leaves some out. The table has 120,000 or so clones, more than 80% seen once. The V gene lost 0 bases and the J gene lost 2 bases, with 16 bases spanning the gap. CDR3 length: 17 amino acids. Per the germline V gene, CDR1 is SGHTA and CDR2 is FQGNSA. The source is a person between 18 and 75 years old in good health. Material for sequencing was blood. This sequence joins TRBV7-2 and TRBJ1-2; no clear D. The CDR3 region has the DNA TGTGCCAGCAGCTTAGCTACCCTATCCCAAGGGAACTATGGCTACACCTTC. Amino acids: CASSLATLSQGNYGYTF.